The rows below give T cell receptor beta chains drawn from one sample of a study of early T cells in non-severe SARS-CoV-2 infection. TCRdb re-called the 5' RACE reads with MiXCR, one entry per CDR3 protein. Of around 59,000 distinct CDR3 sequences listed, more than 8.5% are singletons. Material for sequencing was whole blood. These TCRs come from an adult who was a healthcare worker with PCR-confirmed SARS-CoV-2 infection or an uninfected control (not recorded which). CDR3s include the opening cysteine and the closing phenylalanine or tryptophan. The order of the fields is clone size, D gene, J gene, V gene, CDR3 length, CDR3 protein, CDR3 DNA. The D gene is left open where the match is weak. Rows give clone size only sometimes, using once, few, many, or a class for an expanded clone.

clone_size: -; d_call: TRBD1; j_call: TRBJ1-5; v_call: TRBV7-9; cdr3_length: 14; cdr3_aa: CASSLGQGALAQHF; cdr3_nt: TGTGCCAGCAGCCTGGGACAGGGGGCCTTGGCCCAGCATTTT
clone_size: few; d_call: TRBD2; j_call: TRBJ2-7; v_call: TRBV6-2/TRBV6-3; cdr3_length: 19; cdr3_aa: CASSYTLRVVLAGDYEQYF; cdr3_nt: TGTGCCAGCAGTTACACACTACGGGTCGTACTAGCGGGAGACTACGAGCAGTACTTC
clone_size: many; d_call: -; j_call: TRBJ2-2; v_call: TRBV9; cdr3_length: 15; cdr3_aa: CASSANGQITGELFF; cdr3_nt: TGTGCCAGCAGCGCAAATGGACAGATCACCGGGGAGCTGTTTTTT
clone_size: many; d_call: -; j_call: TRBJ2-3; v_call: TRBV7-2; cdr3_length: 15; cdr3_aa: CASSLGDRRADTQYF; cdr3_nt: TGTGCCAGCAGCTTAGGTGACAGGCGGGCAGATACGCAGTATTTT
clone_size: -; d_call: TRBD1; j_call: TRBJ2-5; v_call: TRBV6-6; cdr3_length: 13; cdr3_aa: CASRRQGWETQYF; cdr3_nt: TGTGCCAGCCGTCGACAGGGATGGGAGACCCAGTACTTC
clone_size: -; d_call: TRBD1; j_call: TRBJ1-1; v_call: TRBV20-1; cdr3_length: 13; cdr3_aa: CSGTGGLNTEAFF; cdr3_nt: TGCAGTGGTACAGGGGGCTTGAACACTGAAGCTTTCTTT
clone_size: few; d_call: TRBD1; j_call: TRBJ2-3; v_call: TRBV28; cdr3_length: 15; cdr3_aa: CASRVRDRGTDTQYF; cdr3_nt: TGTGCCAGCAGGGTCCGGGACAGGGGGACAGATACGCAGTATTTT
clone_size: many; d_call: -; j_call: TRBJ1-1; v_call: TRBV28; cdr3_length: 16; cdr3_aa: CASSLLPGHQNTEAFF; cdr3_nt: TGTGCCAGCAGTTTATTACCCGGACATCAGAACACTGAAGCTTTCTTT
clone_size: few; d_call: -; j_call: TRBJ2-3; v_call: TRBV11-2; cdr3_length: 16; cdr3_aa: CASSYRQRRTPDTQYF; cdr3_nt: TGTGCCAGCAGCTACCGACAGCGGAGGACGCCAGATACGCAGTATTTT
clone_size: many; d_call: TRBD1; j_call: TRBJ2-7; v_call: TRBV20-1; cdr3_length: 16; cdr3_aa: CSARPKRQGMTYEQYF; cdr3_nt: TGCAGTGCTAGACCAAAAAGACAGGGGATGACCTACGAGCAGTACTTC
clone_size: few; d_call: -; j_call: TRBJ1-6; v_call: TRBV2; cdr3_length: 15; cdr3_aa: CASSTMTGHNSPLHF; cdr3_nt: TGTGCCAGCAGTACTATGACAGGCCATAATTCACCCCTCCACTTT
clone_size: -; d_call: -; j_call: TRBJ2-6; v_call: TRBV2; cdr3_length: 15; cdr3_aa: CASRRLVSGANVLTF; cdr3_nt: TGTGCCAGCAGAAGACTAGTTTCTGGGGCCAACGTCCTGACTTTC
clone_size: -; d_call: -; j_call: TRBJ1-5; v_call: TRBV2; cdr3_length: 14; cdr3_aa: CASSEAGLNQPQHF; cdr3_nt: TGTGCCAGCAGTGAAGCAGGACTCAATCAGCCCCAGCATTTT
clone_size: -; d_call: -; j_call: TRBJ1-1; v_call: TRBV18; cdr3_length: 13; cdr3_aa: CASSPQTDGAALF; cdr3_nt: TGTGCCAGCTCACCACAGACAGATGGGGCGGCTCTCTTT
clone_size: many; d_call: TRBD1; j_call: TRBJ2-1; v_call: TRBV5-1; cdr3_length: 14; cdr3_aa: CASSRATGGNEQFF; cdr3_nt: TGCGCCAGCTCCAGAGCAACAGGGGGCAATGAGCAGTTCTTC
clone_size: few; d_call: -; j_call: TRBJ1-4; v_call: TRBV5-6; cdr3_length: 14; cdr3_aa: CASSFWSLNEKLFF; cdr3_nt: TGTGCCAGCAGCTTTTGGAGCCTTAATGAAAAACTGTTTTTT
clone_size: few; d_call: -; j_call: TRBJ2-5; v_call: TRBV3-2; cdr3_length: 19; cdr3_aa: CASSQERWASGRRGETQYF; cdr3_nt: TGTGCCAGCAGCCAAGAAAGATGGGCTAGCGGTAGGAGGGGGGAGACCCAGTACTTC
clone_size: many; d_call: -; j_call: TRBJ2-3; v_call: TRBV5-4; cdr3_length: 15; cdr3_aa: CASSAGERAADTQYF; cdr3_nt: TGTGCCAGCAGCGCTGGTGAGCGGGCGGCAGATACGCAGTATTTT
clone_size: many; d_call: -; j_call: TRBJ2-1; v_call: TRBV6-2/TRBV6-3; cdr3_length: 11; cdr3_aa: CASRDRDEQFF; cdr3_nt: TGTGCCAGCAGGGATAGGGATGAGCAGTTCTTC
clone_size: -; d_call: -; j_call: TRBJ2-5; v_call: TRBV28; cdr3_length: 15; cdr3_aa: CASSISRGAGKTQYF; cdr3_nt: TGTGCCAGCTCCATTTCGCGAGGGGCAGGGAAGACCCAGTACTTC
clone_size: many; d_call: TRBD1; j_call: TRBJ2-4; v_call: TRBV6-5; cdr3_length: 16; cdr3_aa: CASSYSGTGSKNIQYF; cdr3_nt: TGTGCCAGCAGTTACTCTGGGACAGGGAGCAAAAACATTCAGTACTTC
clone_size: many; d_call: TRBD1; j_call: TRBJ2-7; v_call: TRBV30; cdr3_length: 13; cdr3_aa: CASSHRGLYEQYF; cdr3_nt: TGTGCCTCAAGCCACAGGGGTCTCTACGAGCAGTACTTC
clone_size: -; d_call: TRBD2; j_call: TRBJ2-7; v_call: TRBV6-2/TRBV6-3; cdr3_length: 17; cdr3_aa: CASSPLPGLAASYEQYF; cdr3_nt: TGTGCCAGCAGCCCACTTCCGGGACTAGCGGCGTCCTACGAGCAGTACTTC